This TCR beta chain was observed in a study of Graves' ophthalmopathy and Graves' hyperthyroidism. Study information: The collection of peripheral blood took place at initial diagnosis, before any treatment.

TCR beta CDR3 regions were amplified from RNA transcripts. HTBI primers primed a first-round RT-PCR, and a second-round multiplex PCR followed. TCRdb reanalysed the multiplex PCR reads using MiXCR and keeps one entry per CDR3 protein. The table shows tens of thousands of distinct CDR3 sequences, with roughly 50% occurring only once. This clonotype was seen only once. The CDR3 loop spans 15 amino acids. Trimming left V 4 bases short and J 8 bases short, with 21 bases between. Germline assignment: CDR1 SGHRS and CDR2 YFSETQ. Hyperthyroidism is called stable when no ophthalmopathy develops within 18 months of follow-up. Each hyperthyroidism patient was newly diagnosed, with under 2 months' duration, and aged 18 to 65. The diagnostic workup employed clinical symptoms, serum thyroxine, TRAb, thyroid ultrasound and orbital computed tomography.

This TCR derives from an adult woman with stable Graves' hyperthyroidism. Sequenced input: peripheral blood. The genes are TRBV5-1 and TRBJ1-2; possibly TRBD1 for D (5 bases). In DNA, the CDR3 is TGCGCCAGCAGCCTCGGGCAGGGCGTTCTCTGCGGCTACACCTTC. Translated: CASSLGQGVLCGYTF.